The clone carrying this T cell receptor beta chain was counted once. Trimming cost V 4 bases and J 1 base, with 17 bases left between them. In germline, CDR1 is KGHSH, CDR2 LQKENI. The CDR3 has 17 residues. The sample belongs to a study of blood T cell repertoires in COVID-19. About the study: Both acute and convalescent COVID-19 samples were obtained from the United States, Italy and Spain. In each case, the material was cDNA or gDNA derived from T cells, B-cell-depleted T cells, or PBMCs.

Authors' analysis steps: The authors estimated nucleated cell counts from reference gene primer amplification. Sequenced by immunoSEQ multiplex PCR; TCRdb stores in-frame clones only, minus some. That table is the source of V, J and clone size, and D and trimming were worked out from the DNA. The repertoire holds about 90,000 clones, with over 70% as singletons. Sequenced input: peripheral blood. The origin of this receptor is a woman aged 80 or over with acute or convalescent COVID-19. The chain recombines TRBV18 with TRBJ1-5; possible D gene TRBD1, 5 bases. The CDR3: CASSRRGRGESNQPQHF. In DNA, the CDR3 is TGTGCCAGCTCACGGAGGGGCAGAGGGGAGAGCAATCAGCCCCAGCATTTT.